This is a list of T cell receptor beta chains from one sample in a study of metastatic and nonmetastatic thyroid tumors. TCRdb reassembled clones from the PCR reads with MiXCR. Here the sample spans roughly 40,000 clones, roughly 16% being singletons. The sample was blood. These receptors were collected from a female donor with papillary thyroid cancer or a benign thyroid nodule (not recorded which). Some clones in this sample may be carry-over from other donors' samples. The CDR3 runs from the conserved cysteine through the conserved F or W.

>TRBV6-4|TRBJ1-1
CASSPGTGTLEAFF
>TRBV9|TRBJ2-7
CASSPRLAYEQYF
>TRBV30|TRBJ1-3
CAWSPLSGNTIYF
>TRBV19|TRBJ2-3
CASSIGSGLSTDTQYF
>TRBV18|TRBJ1-5
CASSQSGQGGQPQHF
>TRBV20-1|TRBJ1-5
CSARPRTGGGQPQHF
>TRBV20-1|TRBJ2-3
CSAGQGANGDTQYF
>TRBV6-5|TRBJ2-3
CASSLTGSHTDTQYF
>TRBV11-2|TRBJ2-7
CASSLFRWFDEQYF
>TRBV11-2|TRBJ1-2
CASSLVLAGAGGYTF
>TRBV11-2|TRBJ2-2
CASSLGPNTGELFF
>TRBV6-2/TRBV6-3|TRBJ2-1
CASSRRSRPGQSNNEQFF
>TRBV28|TRBJ2-3
CASSLRGVPDTQYF
>TRBV28|TRBJ1-2
CASSYIQVYYGYTF
>TRBV6-1|TRBJ1-2
CASRRGQGDVCGYTF
>TRBV6-1|TRBJ1-5
CASSLDRSNQPQHF
>TRBV11-2|TRBJ2-5
CASSPNLAGVGETQYF
>TRBV25-1|TRBJ1-6
CASSLMGGVRTLHF
>TRBV5-1|TRBJ1-2
CASSFDPGTYYCYTF
>TRBV19|TRBJ1-2
CASAPLPGQGGDGYTF
>TRBV7-9|TRBJ2-2
CASSHGSGELFF
>TRBV5-4|TRBJ2-1
CASSFTRASYNEQFF
>TRBV5-8|TRBJ1-1
CASVLAGTGLAAFF
>TRBV4-1|TRBJ2-3
CASSHPSGTGVTDTQYF
>TRBV7-8|TRBJ1-6
CASSRQPNYNSPLHF
>TRBV20-1|TRBJ2-7
CSARSGTVGAYEQYF
>TRBV7-8|TRBJ1-5
CASSIRDSVYQPQHF
>TRBV27|TRBJ1-2
CASRPLTGVDGYTF
>TRBV25-1|TRBJ2-1
CASTHVDEQFF
>TRBV9|TRBJ2-7
CASSPRDSSYEQYF
>TRBV20-1|TRBJ1-5
CSAKDRAFGNQPQHF
>TRBV5-4|TRBJ2-2
CASSLESSGSSTGELFF
>TRBV5-6|TRBJ1-1
CASSPTGIGVNTEAFF
>TRBV5-1|TRBJ1-2
CASSFDVSSGYGYTF
>TRBV18|TRBJ2-3
CASSPGLTDTQYF
>TRBV2|TRBJ2-5
CASSRGTSGSEETQYF
>TRBV9|TRBJ1-5
CASSYDPSNQPQHF
>TRBV18|TRBJ2-1
CASSPSRLAGVYNEQFF
>TRBV12-3/TRBV12-4|TRBJ1-1
CASSFSGGLNTEAFF
>TRBV4-1|TRBJ1-1
CASSQGRDRMNTEAFF
>TRBV4-2|TRBJ2-7
CASSQGTSGTYEQYF
>TRBV6-1|TRBJ2-7
CASSVGTPFSSYEQYF
>TRBV19|TRBJ2-1
CASSLAGDEQFF
>TRBV20-1|TRBJ2-7
CSARPLCLGTSGLYEQYF
>TRBV19|TRBJ1-2
CASSIGRPPRGYTF
>TRBV15|TRBJ1-2
CATIPRASRHYGYTF
>TRBV6-1|TRBJ1-1
CASSEYSKCEAFF
>TRBV10-3|TRBJ2-2
CAISISGTSDTGELFF